The present T cell receptor (beta chain) was sequenced within a study of early T cells in non-severe SARS-CoV-2 infection. In the study overall: Chains were unpaired, as sequencing was done on bulk RNA from unsorted whole blood.

Study-wide points: The VDJdb matching leaned toward anti-spike CD8 responses and overlooked private and CD4 specificities.

Separate cDNA molecules each had unique molecular identifiers attached to them. Via MiXCR, TCRdb re-called the 5' RACE reads, giving one row per CDR3 protein. The table includes some 30,000 distinct CDR3 sequences, 4.7% detected once. The germline V and J ends were trimmed by 10 bases and 4 bases, with 19 bases remaining between them. Germline CDR1 reads SEHNR; CDR2 reads FQNEAQ (reference sequence). This CDR3 contains 14 residues. This clonotype came up many times. Its antigen remains unknown. The sample comprised whole blood. The receptor comes from an adult who was a healthcare worker with PCR-confirmed SARS-CoV-2 infection or an uninfected control (not recorded which). This chain uses TRBV7-9 with TRBJ1-1; the D gene is possibly TRBD1 (6 bases). CDR3 sequence: CATESLRGVTEAFF. CDR3 bases: TGTGCCACCGAATCTCTAAGGGGGGTCACTGAAGCTTTCTTT.